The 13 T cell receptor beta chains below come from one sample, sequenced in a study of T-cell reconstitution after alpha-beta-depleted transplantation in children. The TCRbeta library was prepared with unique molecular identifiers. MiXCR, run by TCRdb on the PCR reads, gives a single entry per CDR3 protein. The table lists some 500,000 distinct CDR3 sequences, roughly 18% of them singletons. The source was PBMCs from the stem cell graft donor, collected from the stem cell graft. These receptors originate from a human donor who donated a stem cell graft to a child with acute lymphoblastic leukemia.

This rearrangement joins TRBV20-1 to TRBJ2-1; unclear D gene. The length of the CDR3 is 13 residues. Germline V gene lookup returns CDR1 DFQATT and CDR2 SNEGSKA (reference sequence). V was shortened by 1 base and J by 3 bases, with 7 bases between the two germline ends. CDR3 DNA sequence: TGCAGTGCTAGAGGAGGCCGCTACAATGAGCAGTTCTTC. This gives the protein CSARGGRYNEQFF.

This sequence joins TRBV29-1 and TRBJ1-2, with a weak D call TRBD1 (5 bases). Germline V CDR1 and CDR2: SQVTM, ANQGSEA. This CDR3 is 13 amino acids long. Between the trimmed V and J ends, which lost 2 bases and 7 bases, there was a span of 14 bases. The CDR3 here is CSVETGGRGGYTF. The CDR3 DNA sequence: TGCAGCGTTGAAACAGGAGGCCGTGGTGGCTACACCTTC.

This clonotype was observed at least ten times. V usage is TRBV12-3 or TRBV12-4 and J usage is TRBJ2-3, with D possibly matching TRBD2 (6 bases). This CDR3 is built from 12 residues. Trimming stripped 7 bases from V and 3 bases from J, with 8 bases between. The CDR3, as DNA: TGTGCCAGCACCGGGAGTACAGATACGCAGTATTTT. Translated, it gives CASTGSTDTQYF.

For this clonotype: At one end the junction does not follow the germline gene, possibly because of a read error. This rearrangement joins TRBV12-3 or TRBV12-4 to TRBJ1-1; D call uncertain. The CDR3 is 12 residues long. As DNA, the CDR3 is TGTGCCAGCCTCCGGAACCCCACTGAAGCTTTCTTC. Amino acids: CASLRNPTEAFF.

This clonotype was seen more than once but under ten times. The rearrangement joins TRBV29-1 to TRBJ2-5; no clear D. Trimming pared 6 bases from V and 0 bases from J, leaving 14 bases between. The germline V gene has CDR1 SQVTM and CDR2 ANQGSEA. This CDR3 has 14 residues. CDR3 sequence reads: CSVQERGYQETQYF. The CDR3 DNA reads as TGCAGCGTCCAAGAGAGAGGCTACCAAGAGACCCAGTACTTC.

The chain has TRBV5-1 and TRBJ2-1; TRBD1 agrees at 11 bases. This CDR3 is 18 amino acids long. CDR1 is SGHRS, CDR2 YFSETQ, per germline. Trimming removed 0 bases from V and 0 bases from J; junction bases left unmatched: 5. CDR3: CASSLAGQGGPSYNEQFF. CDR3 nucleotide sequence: TGCGCCAGCAGCTTGGCGGGACAGGGGGGCCCCTCCTACAATGAGCAGTTCTTC.

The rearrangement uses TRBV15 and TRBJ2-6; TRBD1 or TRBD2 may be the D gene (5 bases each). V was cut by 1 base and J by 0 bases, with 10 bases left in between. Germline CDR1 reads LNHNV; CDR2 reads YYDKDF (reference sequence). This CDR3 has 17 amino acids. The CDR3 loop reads CATSRGRDPSGANVLTF. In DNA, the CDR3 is TGTGCCACCAGCAGAGGAAGGGACCCCTCTGGGGCCAACGTCCTGACTTTC.

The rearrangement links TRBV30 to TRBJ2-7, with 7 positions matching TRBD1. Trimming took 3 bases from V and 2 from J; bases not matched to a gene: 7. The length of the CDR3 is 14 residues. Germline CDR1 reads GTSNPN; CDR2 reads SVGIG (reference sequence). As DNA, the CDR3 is TGTGCCTGGAGAACGGGACAGTCACCCTACGAGCAGTACTTC. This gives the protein CAWRTGQSPYEQYF.

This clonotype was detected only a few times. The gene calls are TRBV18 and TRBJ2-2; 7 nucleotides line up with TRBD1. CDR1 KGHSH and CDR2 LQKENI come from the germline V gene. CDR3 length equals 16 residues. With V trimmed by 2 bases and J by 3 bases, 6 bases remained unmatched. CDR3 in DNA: TGTGCCAGCTCACCAAGGCAGGGGGTCGACACCGGGGAGCTGTTTTTT. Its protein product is CASSPRQGVDTGELFF.

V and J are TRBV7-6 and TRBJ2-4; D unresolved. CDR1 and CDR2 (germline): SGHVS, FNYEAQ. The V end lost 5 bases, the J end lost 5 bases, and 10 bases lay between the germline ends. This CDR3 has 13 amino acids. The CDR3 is CASSPGNENIQYF. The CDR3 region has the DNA TGTGCCAGCAGCCCCGGTAACGAAAACATTCAGTACTTC.

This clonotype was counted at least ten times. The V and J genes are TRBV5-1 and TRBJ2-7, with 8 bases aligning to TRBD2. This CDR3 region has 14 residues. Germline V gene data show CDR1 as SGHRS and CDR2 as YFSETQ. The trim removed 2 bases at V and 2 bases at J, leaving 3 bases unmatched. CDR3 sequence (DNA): TGCGCCAGCAGCTTCTTAGCGGGGACCTACGAGCAGTACTTC. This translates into CASSFLAGTYEQYF.

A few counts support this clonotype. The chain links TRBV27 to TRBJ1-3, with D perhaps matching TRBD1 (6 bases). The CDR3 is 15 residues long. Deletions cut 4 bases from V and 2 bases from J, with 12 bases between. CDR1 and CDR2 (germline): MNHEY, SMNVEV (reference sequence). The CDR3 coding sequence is TGTGCCAGCAGTTCACAGGGAGCCCCTGGAAACACCATATATTTT. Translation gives CASSSQGAPGNTIYF.

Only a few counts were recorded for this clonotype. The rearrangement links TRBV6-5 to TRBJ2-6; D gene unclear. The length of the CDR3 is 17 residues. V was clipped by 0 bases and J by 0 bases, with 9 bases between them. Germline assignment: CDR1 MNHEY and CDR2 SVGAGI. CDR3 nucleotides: TGTGCCAGCAGTTACTCTCCCTTTGCCTCTGGGGCCAACGTCCTGACTTTC. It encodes CASSYSPFASGANVLTF.